This T cell receptor beta chain was identified in a study of cytotoxic CD8 clonotypes in ibrutinib-treated CLL. Overall study findings and caveats: The study found public clonotypes uncommon, contracting or stable on treatment.

Clones were sequenced by immunoSEQ multiplex PCR, and TCRdb holds only the in-frame ones, with some missing. The repertoire holds roughly 58,000 clones, with 50% to 65% as singletons. V lost 1 base and J lost 4, with 12 bases in between. The germline V gene encodes CDR1 SGHRS and CDR2 YFSETQ. The CDR3 contains 14 residues. This clone was seen a handful of times. Antigen unknown. This sample includes further DNA sequences coding for the same CDR3. This sequence originates from a human donor with chronic lymphocytic leukemia. Sequenced material: PBMCs, taken at disease progression, from a patient treated with ibrutinib. This chain uses TRBV5-1 with TRBJ2-7; D not resolved. The CDR3 is CASSLNGFGYEQYF. Written as DNA, the CDR3 is TGCGCCAGCAGCTTGAACGGATTCGGTTACGAGCAGTACTTC. Using reference TRBV5-1 and TRBJ2-7 for the parts outside the CDR3, the full variable domain is KAGVTQTPRYLIKTRGQQVTLSCSPISGHRSVSWYQQTPGQGLQFLFEYFSETQRNKGNFPGRFSGRQFSNSRSEMNVSTLELGDSALYLCASSLNGFGYEQYFGPGTRLTVT.